One and the same sample provided the 27 T cell receptor beta chains below, sequenced in a study of blood T cell repertoires in COVID-19. The protocol was immunoSEQ multiplex PCR, while the TCRdb copy is restricted to in-frame clones and leaves out a portion. The sample lists around 230,000 clones; about 80% were seen once. Sequenced: peripheral blood. The receptors were sampled from a woman aged 40 to 55 with active or convalescent COVID-19.

J is TRBJ2-5 and V is TRBV11-3, with TRBD2 as a possible D gene (5 bases). The CDR3 runs to 13 residues. Trimming left V 5 bases short and J 4 bases short, with 11 bases between. Germline CDR1 and CDR2: SGHNT and YENEEA. This CDR3 is CASSQRVGETQYF. The CDR3 DNA reads as TGTGCCAGCAGCCAGAGGGTAGGAGAGACCCAGTACTTC.

CDR3: CASSQDRGRPQHF. The CDR3 nucleotides read TGTGCCAGCAGCCAGGACAGGGGTAGGCCCCAGCATTTT. The rearrangement uses TRBV4-2 and TRBJ1-5; 9 bases are a match to TRBD1. J was trimmed by 9 bases and V by 3 bases; bases with no gene match: 3. From germline, CDR1 is LGHNA and CDR2 YNFKEQ. The CDR3 contains 13 residues.

The chain links TRBV6-4 to TRBJ2-1, with 12 bases aligning to TRBD2. Germline V gene sequence: CDR1 MRHNA, CDR2 SNTAGT. CDR3 length equals 15 residues. V trimming: 5 bases; J trimming: 2 bases; junction bases outside the gene matches: 1. Written as DNA, the CDR3 is TGTGCCAGCAGTCGACTAGCGGGAGCCTACAATGAGCAGTTCTTC. Protein product: CASSRLAGAYNEQFF.

The rearrangement joins TRBV27 to TRBJ2-3; tentatively, D is TRBD2 (6 bases). The CDR3 covers 14 residues. The V gene lost 8 bases and the J gene lost 3 bases, with 15 bases spanning the gap. The germline CDR1 and CDR2 sequences are MNHEY and SMNVEV (reference sequence). CDR3 in DNA: TGTGCCAGCCGCCCGGCGGGGCGTACAGATACGCAGTATTTT. Protein: CASRPAGRTDTQYF.

The chain combines TRBV2 with TRBJ2-6; no definite D call. Trimming took off 6 bases at V and 1 base at J, with 10 bases between the two ends. The germline V gene has CDR1 SNHLY and CDR2 FYNNEI. This CDR3 contains 15 residues. CDR3 sequence (DNA): TGTGCCAGCAGCGAGGATAGGTCTGGGGCCAACGTCCTGACTTTC. It encodes CASSEDRSGANVLTF.

This clone was seen a handful of times. The J gene is TRBJ1-4, the V gene TRBV6-5; maybe TRBD1 (6 bases). The CDR3 runs to 15 residues. Trimming took 10 bases from V and 0 from J, leaving 15 bases between them. Germline CDR1 reads MNHEY; CDR2 reads SVGAGI. This chain's CDR3 is CATWGRTATNEKLFF. The CDR3 DNA is TGTGCCACTTGGGGACGGACAGCAACTAATGAAAAACTGTTTTTT.

V and J are TRBV5-1 and TRBJ2-7; 9 bases are shared with TRBD1. After removal of 0 bases from V and 7 bases from J, the junction contained 8 bases not matched to a gene. Germline assignment: CDR1 SGHRS and CDR2 YFSETQ. CDR3 length equals 15 residues. This chain's CDR3 is CASSLGAGTGIEQYF. The CDR3 region has the DNA TGCGCCAGCAGCTTGGGGGCCGGGACAGGGATTGAGCAGTACTTC.

This clone was seen only once. This chain uses TRBV29-1 with TRBJ2-3; TRBD2 matches 9 bases. Germline assignment: CDR1 SQVTM and CDR2 ANQGSEA. The V and J ends lost 3 bases and 4 bases, in that order; junction bases with no gene match: 5. The CDR3 consists of 14 residues. CDR3 nucleotide sequence: TGCAGCGTTGAGGGCGGGAGGGTCCCAGATACGCAGTATTTT. Amino acid sequence: CSVEGGRVPDTQYF.

The chain couples TRBV29-1 to TRBJ1-2, with D possibly TRBD1 on 5 matching bases. With 5 bases removed from V and 4 bases from J, the gap between germline ends came to 23 bases. CDR3 length: 16 residues. Germline assignment: CDR1 SQVTM and CDR2 ANQGSEA. The CDR3 region is CSVSGAVGHHLYGYTF. DNA of the CDR3: TGCAGCGTTTCAGGTGCCGTCGGACACCACCTCTATGGCTACACCTTC. Based on the CDR3 plus reference TRBV29-1 and TRBJ1-2, the full variable domain is SAVISQKPSRDICQRGTSLTIQCQVDSQVTMMFWYRQQPGQSLTLIATANQGSEATYESGFVIDKFPISRPNLTFSTLTVSNMSPEDSSIYLCSVSGAVGHHLYGYTFGSGTRLTVV.

The chain combines TRBV6-5 with TRBJ2-5; D is undetermined. V gave up 6 bases and J gave up 3 bases, with 5 bases separating them. CDR3 length: 11 amino acids. Germline CDR1 is MNHEY and CDR2 is SVGAGI. In DNA, the CDR3 is TGTGCCAGCAGCACGGAAGAGACCCAGTACTTC. Its protein product is CASSTEETQYF.

The CDR3 coding sequence is TGTGCCAGCAGCTTAGGTCGGGGAAGTGATGAAAAACTGTTTTTT. It is translated as CASSLGRGSDEKLFF. The J gene is TRBJ1-4, the V gene TRBV7-3; D uncertain. V lost 2 bases and J lost 6, with 13 bases in between. In germline, CDR1 is SGHTA, CDR2 FQGTGA. This CDR3 has 15 amino acids.

The count of this clone is one. V and J are TRBV6-5 and TRBJ1-5, with 7 bases matching TRBD1. V lost 1 base, J lost 3 bases, and 3 bases stayed unmatched. The germline gives CDR1 MNHEY, CDR2 SVGAGI. CDR3 length: 15 amino acids. The DNA for the CDR3 is TGTGCCAGCAGTTACTACAGGGGACCCAATCAGCCCCAGCATTTT. Protein: CASSYYRGPNQPQHF.

This clone has a single count. The chain joins TRBV24-1 to TRBJ2-5; possible D gene TRBD1, 6 bases. This CDR3 comprises 11 residues. Trimming shortened V by 1 base and J by 10 bases, and 6 bases separated the two germline ends. The germline V gene encodes CDR1 KGHDR and CDR2 SFDVKD. As DNA, the CDR3 is TGTGCCACCAGTGATTTAGGGGGCCAGTACTTC. This translates into CATSDLGGQYF.

V and J are TRBV21-1 and TRBJ2-1; TRBD2, the table's D call, lacks a check against the DNA. TRBV21-1 represents a pseudogene. The CDR3 consists of 15 residues. CDR3 loop: CASSAPGLLFNEQFF. CDR3 DNA sequence: TGTGCCAGCAGCGCCCCGGGACTCCTTTTCAATGAGCAGTTCTTC.

The chain carries TRBV5-6 and TRBJ1-6, with 8 bases lining up with TRBD1. Trimming at V came to 2 bases and at J to 9 bases, leaving 7 bases not matched to a gene. Germline V gene sequence: CDR1 SGHDT, CDR2 YYEEEE. The CDR3 totals 15 residues. CDR3 sequence reads: CASSLGPGGSSPLHF. CDR3 coding DNA: TGTGCCAGCAGCTTAGGTCCAGGGGGCAGTTCACCCCTCCACTTT.

The chain is built from TRBV11-1 and TRBJ2-1; 7 bases are shared with TRBD2. This CDR3 spans 15 amino acids. Germline assignment: CDR1 SGHAT and CDR2 FQDESV (reference sequence). V lost 4 bases, J lost 8 bases, and 11 bases stayed unmatched. CDR3 loop: CASSWRLADGDEQFF. CDR3 DNA sequence: TGTGCCAGCAGCTGGAGACTAGCTGACGGCGATGAGCAGTTCTTC.

The rearrangement links TRBV7-2 to TRBJ1-2; a possible D gene is TRBD1 (5 bases). This CDR3 has 13 amino acids. Trimming cost V 4 bases and J 1 base, with 7 bases left between them. Looked up from germline, CDR1 is SGHTA and CDR2 is FQGNSA. CDR3 sequence: CASSWGDNYGYTF. CDR3 DNA sequence: TGTGCCAGCAGCTGGGGGGATAACTATGGCTACACCTTC.

This chain links TRBV25-1 with TRBJ2-7; D may be TRBD1 (6 bases). V gave up 4 bases and J gave up 5 bases, with 24 bases separating them. The CDR3 has 17 amino acids. Germline V lookup: CDR1 MGHDK, CDR2 SYGVNS. The CDR3 here is CASSGPNQGNTLDEQYF. The CDR3 DNA follows: TGTGCCAGCAGTGGCCCGAACCAGGGGAACACCCTAGACGAGCAGTACTTC.

The chain joins TRBV27 to TRBJ2-7; TRBD1 matches at 8 bases. Germline V CDR1 and CDR2: MNHEY, SMNVEV (reference sequence). This CDR3 has 13 amino acids. Trimming took 5 bases from V and 5 from J; bases not matched to a gene: 5. CDR3 sequence (DNA): TGTGCCAGCAGTAGGCCACAGGGGGACGAGCAGTACTTC. Translated, it gives CASSRPQGDEQYF.

This clone was recorded a few times. V and J are TRBV19 and TRBJ2-2; 7 bases map to TRBD1. Germline CDR1 reads LNHDA; CDR2 reads SQIVND (reference sequence). The CDR3 is 15 amino acids. Trimming cost V 5 bases and J 0 bases; bases outside gene matches: 3. Here the CDR3 reads CASSLGTANTGELFF. CDR3 sequence (DNA): TGTGCCAGTAGTCTCGGGACAGCGAACACCGGGGAGCTGTTTTTT.

V and J are TRBV15 and TRBJ1-2; D gene unclear. The germline V gene has CDR1 LNHNV and CDR2 YYDKDF (reference sequence). The CDR3 runs to 13 residues. Trimming pared 4 bases from V and 3 bases from J, leaving 9 bases between. Written as DNA, the CDR3 is TGTGCCACCAGCACCCGACGGGACTATGGCTACACCTTC. Its translation: CATSTRRDYGYTF.

The chain combines TRBV28 with TRBJ2-7; the D gene is possibly TRBD1 (6 bases). Per germline, CDR1 MDHEN and CDR2 SYDVKM. V lost 2 bases and J 3 bases, leaving 11 bases between the germline ends. The CDR3 runs 14 residues. The CDR3 region has the DNA TGTGCCAGCAGTTTACTTCAGGGGTACTACGAGCAGTACTTC. This gives the protein CASSLLQGYYEQYF.

CDR3 sequence (DNA): TGTGCCAGCTCACCCGACAGGGATGGGGGGTACGAGCAGTACTTC. This encodes CASSPDRDGGYEQYF. This chain links TRBV18 with TRBJ2-7, with TRBD1 as a possible D gene (7 bases). This CDR3 has 15 amino acids. Germline V CDR1 and CDR2: KGHSH, LQKENI. The V and J ends lost 3 bases and 4 bases respectively, with 16 bases between them. The complete variable domain, with remaining parts taken from reference TRBV18 and TRBJ2-7, reads NAGVMQNPRHLVRRRGQEARLRCSPMKGHSHVYWYRQLPEEGLKFMVYLQKENIIDESGMPKERFSAEFPKEGPSILRIQQVVRGDSAAYFCASSPDRDGGYEQYFGPGTRLTVT.

As to this clone: The identical CDR3 is also encoded by other nucleotide sequences in the sample. Written as DNA, the CDR3 is TGCGCCAGCAGCTTGGACAGGGGGGATGAAAAACTGTTTTTT. This translates into CASSLDRGDEKLFF. The rearrangement links TRBV5-1 to TRBJ1-4, with 8 bases lining up with TRBD1. The germline CDR1 and CDR2 sequences are SGHRS and YFSETQ. The V and J ends lost 0 bases and 6 bases, in that order; junction bases with no gene match: 1. The CDR3 contains 14 residues.

The V and J genes are TRBV30 and TRBJ1-5; D gene uncertain. Germline CDR1 reads GTSNPN; CDR2 reads SVGIG (reference sequence). Trimming stripped 3 bases from V and 1 base from J, with 16 bases between. The CDR3 is made up of 16 amino acids. CDR3 protein: CAWSPPEWRSNQPQHF. The CDR3 coding sequence is TGTGCCTGGAGCCCCCCGGAGTGGAGGAGCAATCAGCCCCAGCATTTT.

V is TRBV4-1 and J is TRBJ1-2, with TRBD1 identical over 7 bases. Germline V CDR1 and CDR2: MGHRA, YSYEKL. V was clipped by 2 bases and J by 2 bases; unmatched bases: 2. The length of the CDR3 is 14 residues. CDR3 sequence (DNA): TGCGCCAGCAGCCAAAGACAGGGAAACTATGGCTACACCTTC. Protein product: CASSQRQGNYGYTF.

The chain carries TRBV29-1 and TRBJ2-7; 8 positions match TRBD1. Germline V gene sequence: CDR1 SQVTM, CDR2 ANQGSEA. The ends lost 7 bases at V and 1 base at J; junction bases unmatched: 3. The CDR3 spans 12 residues. The CDR3 protein is CSARQGSYEQYF. DNA of the CDR3: TGCAGCGCCAGACAGGGGTCCTACGAGCAGTACTTC.